The sequence of this T cell receptor beta chain was determined in a study of OX40 agonist ivuxolimab in advanced cancers. After removal of 6 bases from V and 1 base from J, the junction contained 7 bases not matched to a gene. The CDR3 spans 16 residues. Germline assignment: CDR1 MNHNY and CDR2 SVGAGI (reference sequence). Sequencing used immunoSEQ multiplex PCR; TCRdb keeps in-frame clones, though not all of them. The sample shows about 68,000 clones, about 85% of them seen only once. This TCR was sampled from an adult with an advanced solid tumor such as melanoma, head and neck, liver or kidney cancer. The chain links TRBV6-6 to TRBJ2-3; TRBD2 matches 10 bases. Sequencing used CD4+ or CD8+ T cells sorted from blood, obtained in a trial of the OX40 agonist ivuxolimab. The CDR3 loop reads CASSPKRGGRTDTQYF. CDR3 DNA sequence: TGTGCCAGCAGCCCCAAGCGGGGGGGCCGCACAGATACGCAGTATTTT.